One T cell receptor beta chain is described in this entry. It has no known antigen specificity. No base qualities exist here, and no much larger clone lies one base off it. Library prep was done by the immunoSEQ multiplex PCR assay. The hsTCRB Kit was used according to the manufacturer's protocol to amplify rearranged TCR beta chain sequences. An Illumina MiSeq was used to sequence the TCRB libraries. The authors' analysis ran thus. Demultiplexing, trimming and gene mapping were performed with the kit vendor's proprietary platform. Drawn from immuneACCESS, this table holds only the in-frame rearrangements with V and J called that TCRdb kept. Clones are partly lost; checked studies trace under half to an unresolved V gene and leave the rest unexplained. Clone size and V and J calls were adopted from that table, with D and trimming inferred from the DNA. Within this sample are tens of thousands of clones, with 75% to 90% of them counted one time only. The ten top clones hold 5% to 8% of the sample.

CDR1 and CDR2 are read off the germline V gene as LGHNA and YNFKEQ. From its cysteine to its phenylalanine, the CDR3 spans 15 amino acids. Here the CDR3 DNA is all that survives: 45 bases in frame from base 1. The V end loses 5 bases and the J end loses 6 bases, and a stretch of 17 bases separates them. These data originate in a study of a mutant IDH1 vaccine in newly diagnosed glioma (dated by TCRdb to about 2021). For context, the study as a whole: Eight vaccinations were administered to patients in weeks 1, 3, 5, 7, 11, 15, 19 and 23, corresponding to visits V03 through V10. Of the 32 patients who were treated, around 62% were male and approximately 38% were female, and the mean age was about 37 years. Longitudinal TCRB deep sequencing was performed for about two dozen treated patients wherever samples were available for exploratory analyses. Six visits were used for peripheral blood collection: V03 (baseline), V05, V07, V10, V12 and V13. Prior to enrollment, patients had been given standard therapy consisting of radiotherapy alone, temozolomide alone, or radiochemotherapy with temozolomide, with the combination given to most patients. In the chemotherapy-containing groups, vaccination started alongside temozolomide cycles, whereas in patients who had radiotherapy alone it started 4-6 weeks after radiotherapy. Study-wide conclusions, independent of this receptor: Across multiple MHC alleles, vaccine-induced immune responses were seen in nearly 95% of patients. The authors noted that analyses of patient blood samples could not be reproduced because of sample limitations. No apparent relationship was observed between pseudoprogression and alterations in the top peripheral T cell clonotypes detected by TCRB sequencing. Selection of PBMC samples for TCRB deep sequencing was based on availability.

The sample's time point label, decoded: week 23, last vaccination. A 20-mer mutant IDH1 peptide at 300 micrograms in Montanide made up each vaccine dose, which was injected subcutaneously together with topical imiquimod. All donors had newly diagnosed IDH1-mutant astrocytomas of WHO grade 3 or 4 that showed loss of nuclear ATRX. The samples were drawn from NOA16, a multicentre, single-arm, open-label phase I trial in Germany that tested a mutant IDH1 peptide vaccine in humans for the first time. Genomic DNA for TCRB sequencing was extracted from EDTA blood using the DNeasy Blood and Tissue Kit. The sequencing used PBMCs, collected from a glioma patient whose treatment included an IDH1 peptide vaccine. The rearranged chain carries TRBV4-2 and TRBJ1-5; no D segment can be confidently identified. The clonotype comes from a man aged 35-49 years with glioma. The CDR3 is CASSENTSPGQPQHF. The nucleotide sequence is given as TGTGCCAGCAGCGAAAATACCTCACCCGGTCAGCCCCAGCATTTT.